This T cell receptor (beta chain) emerged from a study of early T cells in non-severe SARS-CoV-2 infection. One entry per CDR3 protein, called by TCRdb with MiXCR from the 5' RACE reads. The sample contains 85,000 to 100,000 distinct CDR3 sequences, about 10% of which appear only once. The sample holds many counts of this clonotype. This CDR3 has 11 amino acids. The germline V gene encodes CDR1 MNHEY and CDR2 SVGEGT. Trimming took off 6 bases at V and 13 bases at J, with 15 bases between the two ends. V gene TRBV6-2 or TRBV6-3 combines with J gene TRBJ1-2; possibly TRBD1 for D (5 bases). The source is an adult who was a healthcare worker with PCR-confirmed SARS-CoV-2 infection or an uninfected control (not recorded which). The sample consisted of whole blood, taken at baseline. CDR3 bases: TGTGCCAGCAGAGATACAGGCTTTCCCACCTTC. Protein product: CASRDTGFPTF.